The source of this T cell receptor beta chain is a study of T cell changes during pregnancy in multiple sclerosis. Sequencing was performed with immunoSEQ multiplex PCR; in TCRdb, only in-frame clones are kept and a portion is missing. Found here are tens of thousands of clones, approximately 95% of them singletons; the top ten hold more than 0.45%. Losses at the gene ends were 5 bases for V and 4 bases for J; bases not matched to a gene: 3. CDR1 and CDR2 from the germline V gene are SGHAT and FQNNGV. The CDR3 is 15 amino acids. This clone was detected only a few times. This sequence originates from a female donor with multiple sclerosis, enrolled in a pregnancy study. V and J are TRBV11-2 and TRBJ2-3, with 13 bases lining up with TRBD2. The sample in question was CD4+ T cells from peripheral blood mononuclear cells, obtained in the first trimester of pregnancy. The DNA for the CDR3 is TGTGCCAGCAGCGCAACTAGCGGGGGGGCAGATACGCAGTATTTT. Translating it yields CASSATSGGADTQYF.